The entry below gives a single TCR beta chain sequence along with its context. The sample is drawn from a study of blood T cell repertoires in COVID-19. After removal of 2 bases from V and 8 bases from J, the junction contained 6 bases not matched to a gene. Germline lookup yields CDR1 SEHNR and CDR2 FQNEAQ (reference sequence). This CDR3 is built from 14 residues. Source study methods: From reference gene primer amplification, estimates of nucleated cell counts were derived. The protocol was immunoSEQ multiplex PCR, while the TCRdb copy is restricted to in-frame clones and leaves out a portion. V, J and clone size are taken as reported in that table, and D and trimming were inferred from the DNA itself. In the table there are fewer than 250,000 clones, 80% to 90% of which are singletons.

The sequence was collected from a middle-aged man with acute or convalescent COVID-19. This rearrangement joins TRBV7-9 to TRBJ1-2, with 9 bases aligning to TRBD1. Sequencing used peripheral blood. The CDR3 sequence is CASSLIGTGNGYTF. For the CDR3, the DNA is TGTGCCAGCAGCTTAATAGGGACAGGGAACGGCTACACCTTC.